This is a list of T cell receptor beta chains from one sample in a study of T cell responses to AZD1222 COVID-19 vaccine. Assay: immunoSEQ multiplex PCR; the TCRdb copy retains only in-frame clones and omits some. The sample consists of about 150,000 clones, 93% of them appearing once. The sequencing here drew on peripheral blood, taken on day 0 of AZD1222 vaccination. The receptor set was obtained from an adult in good health. The conserved cysteine and the conserved F or W are not part of the CDR3 here. D genes are given only for firm matches. Clone size is not always given. Where it is, it says once, few, many or a class for expanded clones.

J	length	V	size	D	CDR3
TRBJ2-2	11	TRBV19	.	TRBD2	AIAGPNTGELF
TRBJ2-1	16	TRBV4-1	.	TRBD2	ASSQVAGGYEEVFEQF
TRBJ2-1	13	TRBV4-2	.	TRBD2	ASSAASGSYNEQF
TRBJ1-3	13	TRBV5-4	.	.	ASSFGAPGGNTIY
TRBJ1-2	10	TRBV5-8	.	.	ASSLGGPGYT
TRBJ1-1	10	TRBV19	once	.	ASSDYPAEAF
TRBJ2-7	14	TRBV2	.	TRBD2	ASSEISGRARYEQY
TRBJ1-2	12	TRBV6-5	.	.	ASKTEVSNYGYT
TRBJ1-1	10	TRBV19	.	TRBD1	ASSYRGTEAF
TRBJ2-3	11	TRBV5-1	.	.	ASSGARTDTQY
TRBJ2-7	12	TRBV2	.	.	ASSEERELHEQY
TRBJ2-1	15	TRBV4-1	.	.	ASSQDLPIRSYNEQF
TRBJ2-5	11	TRBV5-1	.	.	ASSLGQQETQY
TRBJ2-7	11	TRBV4-1	.	.	ASSQDLGYEQY
TRBJ2-7	12	TRBV19	.	.	ASSIVTGKDEQY
TRBJ1-2	11	TRBV7-9	.	.	ASSLKSMFGYT
TRBJ2-2	12	TRBV7-3	.	.	ASSPGVWTGELF
TRBJ1-2	12	TRBV28	once	TRBD1	ASSPDRGGYGYT
TRBJ1-2	11	TRBV29-1	.	.	SVEVGTGYGYT
TRBJ2-1	10	TRBV5-5	.	.	ASSLAEVEQF
TRBJ2-7	13	TRBV7-2	.	.	ASSLMTESSYEQY
TRBJ2-3	13	TRBV24-1	.	.	ATSEGGRETDTQY
TRBJ2-3	13	TRBV10-1	.	TRBD2	ASSDAGGPADTQY
TRBJ1-1	11	TRBV4-1	.	.	ASSQGGNTEAF
TRBJ2-5	14	TRBV30	.	TRBD1	AWSPTLQGARETQY
TRBJ1-2	14	TRBV19	.	.	ASSIDWAGHELGYT
TRBJ1-1	10	TRBV12-3/TRBV12-4	.	.	ASSLDYTEAF
TRBJ2-7	9	TRBV7-8	.	.	ASSLYYEQY
TRBJ2-2	15	TRBV4-2	once	TRBD2	ASSQGGLAGHTGELF
TRBJ2-1	13	TRBV19	.	TRBD2	ASSIREGSYNEQF
TRBJ2-1	11	TRBV19	.	.	ASRDTIYNEQF
TRBJ2-3	12	TRBV7-3	.	TRBD2	ASSPSAGAGTQY
TRBJ2-5	14	TRBV18	.	TRBD2	ASSPLASGRQETQY
TRBJ2-2	15	TRBV6-2/TRBV6-3	few	TRBD1	ASTPHRTGANTGELF
TRBJ1-2	11	TRBV7-2	.	.	ASSLVAGAGYT
TRBJ1-1	11	TRBV2	.	.	AREDRYDTEAF
TRBJ2-7	10	TRBV15	.	.	ATSRDRGPLY
TRBJ1-1	12	TRBV19	.	.	ASSTQGWATEAF
TRBJ1-5	12	TRBV27	.	.	ASSPRSGNQPQH
TRBJ2-7	13	TRBV6-1	.	.	ASSEAWLQLYEQY
TRBJ2-7	12	TRBV11-2	.	.	ASSLESGWAQQY
TRBJ1-1	12	TRBV6-5	.	TRBD1	ASSPGQSNTEAF
TRBJ2-7	13	TRBV4-1	.	.	ASSLDPKEAYEQY
TRBJ1-2	15	TRBV3-1/TRBV3-2	.	.	ASSQYAAGRVGSGYT
TRBJ1-5	11	TRBV24-1	.	.	ATSQDSNQPQH
TRBJ2-1	13	TRBV7-8	once	TRBD2	ASSSRLAGVGEQF
TRBJ1-2	10	TRBV6-5	.	.	ASTPGIGGYT
TRBJ2-3	14	TRBV5-8	.	TRBD2	ASSSRLAGFTDTQY
TRBJ1-1	14	TRBV7-9	.	.	ASSLKLVPLHTEAF
TRBJ2-7	13	TRBV5-1	.	.	ASSLVQGGTYEQY
TRBJ1-6	13	TRBV7-2	.	.	ASSLWRGLNSPLH
TRBJ2-1	13	TRBV11-3	.	.	ASSPGVRLGNEQF
TRBJ2-1	11	TRBV19	.	.	ASSGISYNEQF
TRBJ2-3	13	TRBV30	.	.	AWSVGMAGTDTQY
TRBJ1-6	12	TRBV10-3	.	TRBD1	ASGQGAHNSPLH